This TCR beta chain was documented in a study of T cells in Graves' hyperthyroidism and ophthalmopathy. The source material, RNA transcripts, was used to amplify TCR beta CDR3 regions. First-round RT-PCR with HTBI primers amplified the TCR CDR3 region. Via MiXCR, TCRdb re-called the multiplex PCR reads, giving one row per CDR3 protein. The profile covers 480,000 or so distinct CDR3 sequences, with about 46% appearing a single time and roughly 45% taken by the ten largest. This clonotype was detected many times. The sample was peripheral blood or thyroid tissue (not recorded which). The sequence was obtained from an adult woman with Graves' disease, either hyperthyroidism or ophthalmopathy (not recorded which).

This CDR3 reads CASTFASTDTQYF. Here the CDR3 DNA reads TGTGCCAGCACATTTGCTAGCACAGATACGCAGTATTTT. This sequence joins TRBV7-2 and TRBJ2-3; D is uncertain. The germline V and J ends were trimmed by 7 bases and 0 bases, with 8 bases remaining between them. The CDR3 totals 13 residues. Germline V gives CDR1 SGHTA, CDR2 FQGNSA.